This T cell receptor beta chain emerged from a study of blood T cell repertoires in COVID-19. Study-level information: Specimens from acute and convalescent COVID-19 originated in the United States, Italy and Spain. Sample material is recorded as cDNA or gDNA derived from T cells, B-cell-depleted T cells, or PBMCs.

Original processing notes: Researchers report that nucleated cell counts were estimated from reference gene primer amplification. Using immunoSEQ multiplex PCR, the repertoire was profiled, and TCRdb retains in-frame clones only, with some absent. V and J calls and clone size are as listed in that table; D and trimming were resolved from the DNA. In the table there are 95,000 to 150,000 clones, around nine tenths of which are singletons. The CDR3 contains 15 residues. Germline loops: CDR1 SNHLY, CDR2 FYNNEI. V lost 6 bases and J 2 bases, leaving 14 bases between the germline ends. V is TRBV2 and J is TRBJ1-5; the D gene is possibly TRBD1 (5 bases). Sequenced sample: peripheral blood. This sequence was found in a man aged 50 to 60 with COVID-19, enrolled during active disease. The CDR3 region is CASRLTALGNQPQHF. The CDR3 DNA follows: TGTGCCAGCAGACTGACAGCCTTAGGCAATCAGCCCCAGCATTTT.